This TCR beta chain was captured in a study of regulatory T cells in long-lasting Graves disease (dated by TCRdb to the early 2020s). About the study as a whole: Patients with newly diagnosed Graves' disease had been on antithyroid drugs for under 3 months. Patients with persistent Graves' disease were compared with patients with newly diagnosed Graves' disease using TCR sequencing and RNA sequencing of peripheral blood. The study took place in China and was registered as a clinical trial. A total of approximately 35 samples were covered by TCR sequencing, comprising about 13 persistent and around 20 newly diagnosed Graves' disease patients. Results the study describes overall, beyond this receptor: The study examined only peripheral blood because the primary lesion, thyroid tissue, could not be accessed. Compared with newly diagnosed patients, patients with persistent Graves' disease had lower TCR Shannon entropy and fewer highly expanded clones, which suggests clonal expansion. Only the TCR beta chain was sequenced and analyzed. A larger number of public clonotypes was shared among persistent patients (approximately 3,000) than among newly diagnosed patients (around 870). Persistent disease showed preferential use of TRBV28, TRBJ1-2 and TRBJ2-5, whereas newly diagnosed disease favored TRBV20-1 and TRBJ2-1. As a limitation, the authors acknowledged that the small sample size may reduce accuracy.

Sample time point, as interpreted from the label and publication: newly diagnosed GD, antithyroid drugs for less than 3 months. For both TCR sequencing and RNA sequencing, RNA was extracted from PBMCs using TRIzol. The diagnosis of Graves' disease followed American Thyroid Association guidelines. The patients came from an endocrinology department in Xi'an, China. Each patient gave about 10 milliliters of peripheral blood, collected in an EDTA anticoagulant tube. Ficoll Paque Plus density gradient separation was used to isolate PBMCs, and no further T cell sorting was done. RNA quality was checked with an Agilent 2100 Bioanalyzer and agarose gel, and concentration with a NanoDrop 2000. This clonotype was recorded many times. Its recognized antigen is unknown. No base quality information exists; no much larger clone differs at one position. V sheds 6 bases and J sheds 0 bases, leaving 8 bases between their ends. From cysteine to phenylalanine, the CDR3 is 13 amino acids long. The CDR3 DNA has 39 bases and is translated from base 1. According to the germline V gene, CDR1 reads ENHRY and CDR2 reads SYGVKD.

The library came from multiplex PCR. Sequencing was carried out with an Illumina HiSeq 4000. To build TCR beta libraries, CDR3 regions were amplified by Arm-PCR using iRepertoire HTBI primers. Before sequencing, the PCR products went through gel purification. In the source study's methods: Across samples, approximately 68 TRBV and 13 to 15 TRBJ segments were identified and used for gene usage analysis of CDR3 amino acid clonotypes. COPE and FqMerger were used to merge filtered high-quality paired reads into contigs. BLAST was used to align contigs to the IMGT TRBV, TRBD and TRBJ reference genes, and CDR3 was defined following IMGT. Any clonotype with a frequency above 0.1% was classified as a highly expanded clone. Repertoire diversity was measured by Shannon entropy, and V-J evenness by the Gini coefficient. Public clonotypes were defined as clonotypes shared by more than one individual. TCRdb reran the public reads through fastp at Q25 and MiXCR, keeping productive beta chains. Duplicate CDR3 protein sequences are folded into a single record with the most common DNA and genes. For this entry, the V and J calls and clone size follow TCRdb and not the study's own pipeline. This sample comprises 510,000 or so distinct CDR3 sequences, 9.5% to 15% of them detected only once. More than 8% of the sample is in the top ten clones.

Another study also made use of these data, one on T cells in Graves' hyperthyroidism and ophthalmopathy. Taken from the second paper: Stable Graves' hyperthyroidism was defined as the absence of progression to ophthalmopathy over 18 months of follow-up. Hyperthyroidism patients were aged 18 to 65 years and newly diagnosed, with disease duration of less than 2 months. Patients with uncontrolled infections, other autoimmune diseases, pregnancy or lactation were excluded. Diagnoses were based on clinical symptoms, serum thyroxine and TRAb, thyroid ultrasound and orbital computed tomography. A first-round RT-PCR of the TCR CDR3 used the HTBI primer set with the Qiagen OneStep RT-PCR kit. Most expanded thyroid clonotypes (frequency above 0.001) were also detected in blood, suggesting blood repertoires may reflect thyroid immune responses. A model built on a 13 V-J signature distinguished ophthalmopathy from stable hyperthyroidism, reaching roughly 88% sensitivity and around 82% specificity in cross-validation and 80%/75% in testing. In validation, the model predicted progression to ophthalmopathy a median of around 6.5 months before onset, with roughly 71% sensitivity and about 72% specificity. To identify TCR V-J signatures that set the groups apart, the researchers used a discovery cohort of 100 or so patients, made up of fewer than 50 with Graves' ophthalmopathy and about 59 with stable Graves' hyperthyroidism. Whether ophthalmopathy could be predicted prospectively was tested in an independent validation cohort made up of under 20 hyperthyroidism patients plus 17 patients who later progressed to ophthalmopathy. The approximately 97 discovery patients were randomly divided into training and test sets at a 7:3 ratio. In more than 5 Graves' hyperthyroidism patients, the study also compared T-cell repertoires from thyroid tissue with T-cell repertoires from blood. After blood sampling, hyperthyroidism patients were treated with methimazole at a starting dose of 30 mg daily, and ophthalmopathy patients were treated with high-dose intravenous methylprednisolone. Libraries were constructed in a second round of multiplex PCR, after which size selection and purification were performed. The libraries were sequenced on an Illumina HiSeq2000 using paired-end 100 bp reads. SOAPnuke was used to process the raw data, with reads discarded if the reads contained adapters or uncalled bases, had a mean Phred below 15, or lacked an exact constant-primer or identifier match. High-quality paired reads were merged using COPE v1.2.5, and each unique nucleotide sequence was defined as a clonotype. Clonotypes were aligned to IMGT TRBV, TRBD and TRBJ reference segments using MiTCR v1.1. Analysis was restricted to V-J combinations with a frequency above 0.0001, which covered roughly 99% of repertoires. The TCS score was defined as F50 (clonal expansion) divided by E x V (chaos), with BLOSUM62-based TCRdist calculated between CDR3 peptides within each V-J. Welch's t-statistics and random forest reduced just over 500 V-J features to 13, which were used in a naive Bayes classifier (R e1071). No statistical method was used to set the sample size in advance, and investigators knew the group allocation. TCR Vbeta CDR3 sequencing of 130 to 150 peripheral blood samples (over 40 ophthalmopathy, 75 to 85 hyperthyroidism and some 17 progressor patients) is reported in the paper.

The rearrangement joined TRBV10-3 to TRBJ1-1; the D gene assignment is ambiguous. The TCR originated in a woman in her twenties or thirties with Graves disease. Donor details come from another sample of the same person, matched by shared clones. Sequenced material: peripheral blood mononuclear cells (PBMCs), taken at new diagnosis, from a patient treated with antithyroid drugs. The sequenced DNA is TGTGCCATCAGCCCCCAGGTGAACACTGAAGCTTTCTTT. It codes for CAISPQVNTEAFF.